Below, 20 T cell receptor beta chains from the same sample are listed, as sequenced in a study of control samples from healthy donors and cancer patients. TCRdb keeps only in-frame clones here, not all; method: immunoSEQ multiplex PCR. The data hold fewer than 20,000 clones, with around 84% observed a single time. Sequencing was performed on PBMCs. These receptors were obtained from a woman in her seventies with colorectal cancer.

This sequence joins TRBV6-6 and TRBJ1-4, with D maybe TRBD1 (6 bases). The CDR3 contains 15 residues. Germline CDR1 is MNHNY and CDR2 is SVGAGI (reference sequence). Trimming removed 7 bases from V and 7 bases from J, with 19 bases in between. The CDR3 protein is CASTNWGALGEKLFF. DNA of the CDR3: TGTGCCAGCACTAACTGGGGGGCGCTTGGTGAAAAACTGTTTTTT.

The V gene is TRBV4-2, the J gene TRBJ2-3, with D possibly TRBD1 on 5 matching bases. The CDR3 spans 14 residues. The V gene lost 4 bases and the J gene lost 2 bases, with 10 bases spanning the gap. From germline, CDR1 is LGHNA and CDR2 YNFKEQ. CDR3 DNA sequence: TGTGCCAGCAGCCTCAGGGCCCACACAGATACGCAGTATTTT. This encodes CASSLRAHTDTQYF.

This clone was detected only once. V gene TRBV7-2 combines with J gene TRBJ1-5, with a possible D match to TRBD1 (5 bases). This CDR3 is built from 17 residues. Trimming left V 5 bases short and J 2 bases short, with 19 bases between. Germline V gene lookup returns CDR1 SGHTA and CDR2 FQGNSA. The CDR3 loop is CASSRDAGGARNQPQHF. As DNA, the CDR3 is TGTGCCAGCAGCCGTGACGCAGGTGGGGCCCGCAATCAGCCCCAGCATTTT.

In its sample, this clone was seen a few times. This rearrangement joins TRBV5-1 to TRBJ1-1; D remains unclear. Trimming cost V 4 bases and J 0 bases, with 13 bases left between them. This CDR3 region has 15 residues. Germline V CDR1 and CDR2: SGHRS, YFSETQ. In DNA, the CDR3 is TGCGCCAGCAGCCCGGTAGGGAGGATGAACACTGAAGCTTTCTTT. Protein: CASSPVGRMNTEAFF.

This chain links TRBV3-1 (or the pseudogene TRBV3-2) with TRBJ2-1, with D possibly being TRBD1 or TRBD2 (5 bases each). Looked up from germline, CDR1 is LGHDT and CDR2 is YNNKEL (reference sequence). V was pared by 0 bases and J by 10 bases, with 22 bases between. The CDR3 covers 17 residues. The CDR3 bases are TGTGCCAGCAGCCAAGATGCGGCCAGACAGTCTAGGAGGGAGCAGTTCTTC. Translating gives CASSQDAARQSRREQFF.

V is TRBV18 and J is TRBJ2-7; TRBD1 matches 7 bases. V lost 6 bases and J lost 6; bases outside the gene matches: 5. Germline CDR1 KGHSH, CDR2 LQKENI. This CDR3 is built from 12 residues. CDR3 DNA: TGTGCCAGCTCCCAGACAGGGATCGAGCAGTACTTC. It is translated as CASSQTGIEQYF.

The CDR3: CASSPGQIKETQYF. In DNA, the CDR3 is TGTGCCAGCAGCCCAGGACAGATAAAAGAGACCCAGTACTTC. V usage is TRBV5-6 and J usage is TRBJ2-5; tentative D call: TRBD1 (6 bases). This CDR3 region has 14 residues. Trimming shortened V by 4 bases and J by 3 bases, and 13 bases separated the two germline ends. CDR1 and CDR2 from the germline V gene are SGHDT and YYEEEE. Drawing the rest from reference TRBV5-6 and TRBJ2-5, the complete variable domain is DAGVTQSPTHLIKTRGQQVTLRCSPKSGHDTVSWYQQALGQGPQFIFQYYEEEERQRGNFPDRFSGHQFPNYSSELNVNALLLGDSALYLCASSPGQIKETQYFGPGTRLLVL.

This chain joins TRBV6-5 and TRBJ2-7, with a weak D call TRBD2 (7 bases). The CDR3 has 14 residues. Per the germline V gene, CDR1 is MNHEY and CDR2 is SVGAGI. The V end lost 8 bases, the J end lost 6 bases, and 20 bases lay between the germline ends. CDR3 region: CASYEGRRGGEQYF. The CDR3, as DNA: TGTGCCAGCTATGAGGGAAGAAGGGGGGGCGAGCAGTACTTC.

The genes are TRBV10-1 and TRBJ2-5; 8 nucleotides match TRBD1. The germline V gene has CDR1 WNHNN and CDR2 SYGVQD (reference sequence). The CDR3 runs 18 residues. V lost 8 bases and J lost 5; bases outside the gene matches: 22. The CDR3 is CASRLDREIGGESETQYF. CDR3 coding DNA: TGCGCCAGCCGCCTGGACAGGGAAATAGGAGGAGAGTCGGAGACCCAGTACTTC.

This clone was seen more than once but under ten times. The V call is TRBV25-1, the J call TRBJ2-1; TRBD2 might be the D (6 bases). Trimming took 6 bases from V and 3 from J, leaving 9 bases between them. This CDR3 comprises 13 residues. The germline V gene has CDR1 MGHDK and CDR2 SYGVNS. This CDR3 is CASSGSSYNEQFF. In nucleotides, the CDR3 is TGTGCCAGCAGCGGGAGCAGCTACAATGAGCAGTTCTTC.

The chain couples TRBV4-3 to TRBJ2-1; 8 nucleotides agree with TRBD2. V shed 0 bases, J shed 7 bases, and the junction held 8 bases outside the gene matches. Germline V CDR1 and CDR2: LGHNA, YSLEER. This CDR3 spans 16 amino acids. This CDR3 is CASSQDPAGVVNEQFF. The DNA for the CDR3 is TGCGCCAGCAGCCAAGATCCAGCGGGAGTTGTGAATGAGCAGTTCTTC.

This clone has only a few counts. The CDR3 DNA reads as TGTGCCAGCAAAAGCGGGAGTTCCTACAATGAGCAGTTCTTC. The encoded protein is CASKSGSSYNEQFF. The chain has TRBV7-9 and TRBJ2-1; 8 nucleotides align to TRBD2. This CDR3 has 14 amino acids. From germline, CDR1 is SEHNR and CDR2 FQNEAQ (reference sequence). V shed 7 bases and J 1 base; nucleotides not matched to a gene: 3.

This chain joins TRBV27 and TRBJ2-7; TRBD2 is a possible D gene (5 bases). Germline-derived CDR1 and CDR2 are MNHEY and SMNVEV (reference sequence). V was trimmed by 3 bases and J by 3 bases, leaving 9 bases between them. This CDR3 region has 13 residues. This CDR3 is CASSFPGGYEQYF. The DNA of the CDR3 is TGTGCCAGCAGTTTCCCCGGAGGCTACGAGCAGTACTTC.

This chain links TRBV5-5 with TRBJ2-7; D remains ambiguous. Germline V gene data show CDR1 as SGHKS and CDR2 as YYEKEE (reference sequence). The CDR3 contains 14 residues. Between the trimmed V and J ends, which lost 1 base and 1 base, there was a span of 9 bases. The CDR3 DNA sequence: TGTGCCAGCAGCTTGCCCACAGCGTCCTACGAGCAGTACTTC. Translated: CASSLPTASYEQYF.

The chain has TRBV5-1 and TRBJ1-2; 8 bases map to TRBD1. The CDR3 has 17 residues. The germline CDR1 and CDR2 sequences are SGHRS and YFSETQ. V dropped 0 bases and J dropped 3; count of bases not matched to a gene: 10. CDR3 coding DNA: TGCGCCAGCAGCTTGGTTGGGACAGGCGCTGGGGACTATGGCTACACCTTC. Protein product: CASSLVGTGAGDYGYTF. The full variable domain, in which reference TRBV5-1 and TRBJ1-2 provide the parts outside the CDR3, is KAGVTQTPRYLIKTRGQQVTLSCSPISGHRSVSWYQQTPGQGLQFLFEYFSETQRNKGNFPGRFSGRQFSNSRSEMNVSTLELGDSALYLCASSLVGTGAGDYGYTFGSGTRLTVV.

The chain has TRBV29-1 and TRBJ1-3; D uncertain. CDR1 and CDR2 from the germline V gene are SQVTM and ANQGSEA. This CDR3 comprises 14 residues. Trimming took 0 bases from V and 6 from J, leaving 12 bases between them. For the CDR3, the DNA is TGCAGCGTTGAAGATCTTCGGGGAGTAAACACCATATATTTT. Translating gives CSVEDLRGVNTIYF. The full variable domain, in which reference TRBV29-1 and TRBJ1-3 provide the parts outside the CDR3, is SAVISQKPSRDICQRGTSLTIQCQVDSQVTMMFWYRQQPGQSLTLIATANQGSEATYESGFVIDKFPISRPNLTFSTLTVSNMSPEDSSIYLCSVEDLRGVNTIYFGEGSWLTVV.

The gene calls are TRBV9 and TRBJ1-1; no reliable D call. The CDR3 has 14 residues. CDR1 is SGDLS and CDR2 is YYNGEE in the germline V gene. V shed 2 bases and J shed 5 bases, with 13 bases lying between them. CDR3 bases: TGTGCCAGCAGCGTGGGCCGGGAGGGAACTGAAGCTTTCTTT. This encodes CASSVGREGTEAFF.

V usage is TRBV7-2 and J usage is TRBJ2-5, with 9 bases that match TRBD2. The CDR3 length is 17 residues. Germline CDR1 and CDR2: SGHTA and FQGNSA. Trimming at V came to 1 base and at J to 3 bases, leaving 9 bases not matched to a gene. CDR3 in amino acids: CASSLVNAGGVKETQYF. CDR3 nucleotides: TGTGCCAGCAGCTTAGTCAACGCGGGAGGGGTTAAAGAGACCCAGTACTTC.

The J gene is TRBJ2-7, the V gene TRBV6-1; D might be TRBD1 (6 bases). Trimming took 2 bases from V and 2 from J, leaving 16 bases between them. The germline gives CDR1 MNHNS, CDR2 SASEGT. CDR3 length: 16 amino acids. CDR3 sequence (DNA): TGTGCCAGCAGTGAACTACAGGGTATTAGGGCCTACGAGCAGTACTTC. It specifies CASSELQGIRAYEQYF.

V usage is TRBV5-1 and J usage is TRBJ2-7; TRBD2 matches 7 bases. The length of the CDR3 is 14 residues. J lost 0 bases, V lost 2 bases, and 2 bases had no gene match. Germline CDR1 and CDR2: SGHRS and YFSETQ. CDR3 sequence: CASSFQRGSYEQYF. Here the CDR3 DNA reads TGCGCCAGCAGCTTTCAGCGGGGCTCCTACGAGCAGTACTTC. Full variable domain (remainder filled in from reference TRBV5-1 and TRBJ2-7): KAGVTQTPRYLIKTRGQQVTLSCSPISGHRSVSWYQQTPGQGLQFLFEYFSETQRNKGNFPGRFSGRQFSNSRSEMNVSTLELGDSALYLCASSFQRGSYEQYFGPGTRLTVT.